This TCR beta chain was recorded in a study of cytomegalovirus exposure and HLA in healthy donors. General observations from the study: In vitro testing confirmed a few CMV-associated chains as specific for CMV antigens.

CDR3 size: 13 residues. Germline V gene lookup returns CDR1 SQVTM and CDR2 ANQGSEA. The ends were cut back, 6 bases at V and 0 bases at J, with 11 bases in the middle. On this clone: Antigen unknown.

PCR used 60 Vbeta primers and 13 Jbeta primers. Using immunoSEQ multiplex PCR, the repertoire was profiled, and TCRdb retains in-frame clones only, with some absent. The sample includes fewer than 250,000 clones, more than 70% seen only once; the top ten take about 5%. This clonotype was obtained from a man younger than 45 in good health and CMV-seropositive. The chain links TRBV29-1 to TRBJ1-2, with D unresolved. Sequences were obtained from PBMCs. In DNA form, the CDR3 reads TGCAGCGTATTGGGAGGATCTAACTATGGCTACACCTTC. Its protein is CSVLGGSNYGYTF.